This record covers a single T cell receptor beta chain. This clonotype was counted a few times. No antigen is known for it. Base quality data are lacking; no much larger clone is found one base away. This specimen's time point label, per the study, means: persistent/refractory GD, antithyroid drugs over 5 years with positive TRAb. For both TCR sequencing and RNA sequencing, RNA was extracted from PBMCs in TRIzol. The diagnosis of Graves' disease followed American Thyroid Association guidelines. The patients came from an endocrinology department in Xi'an, China. Each patient gave around 9.2 milliliters of peripheral blood, collected in an EDTA anticoagulant tube. Ficoll Paque Plus density gradient separation was used to isolate PBMCs, and no further T cell sorting was done. An Agilent 2100 Bioanalyzer and agarose gel were used to check RNA quality, while a NanoDrop 2000 measured RNA concentration. The receptor library was made with multiplex PCR. Sequencing was carried out with an Illumina HiSeq 4000. To build TCR beta libraries, CDR3 regions were amplified by Arm-PCR using iRepertoire HTBI primers. Before sequencing, the PCR products underwent gel purification. The authors' analysis ran thus. Gene usage analysis of CDR3 amino acid clonotypes relied on the approximately 62 TRBV and 13 to 15 TRBJ segments identified across samples. Filtered high-quality paired reads were merged into contigs using COPE and FqMerger. BLAST was used to align contigs to the IMGT TRBV, TRBD and TRBJ reference genes, and CDR3 was defined following IMGT. Highly expanded clones were defined as clonotypes with a frequency above 0.1%. Repertoire diversity was measured by Shannon entropy, and V-J evenness by the Gini coefficient. A clonotype found in more than one individual was treated as public. TCRdb trimmed public reads at Q25 via fastp, called clones via MiXCR and kept in-frame beta chains. Rows merge per CDR3 protein into single entries with the most common DNA and genes. The V and J calls were determined by TCRdb, not by the authors. The sample profile shows about 660,000 distinct CDR3 sequences; 25% to 35% of them were found once. The ten largest clones represent about two fifths of the sample.

This sample is drawn from a study of regulatory T cells in long-lasting Graves disease (dated by TCRdb to about 2021). Looking at the study overall: Persistent Graves' disease meant more than 5 years of antithyroid drug treatment with TSH receptor autoantibodies that stayed positive. Patients with persistent Graves' disease were compared with patients with newly diagnosed Graves' disease using TCR sequencing and RNA sequencing of peripheral blood. In the clinical cohort, patients with persistent Graves' disease had used antithyroid drugs for an average of roughly ten years. A total of roughly 35 samples underwent TCR sequencing: about 13 from persistent and some 20 from newly diagnosed Graves' disease patients. The study took place in China and was registered as a clinical trial.

Beyond this particular receptor, the publication reports: A larger number of public clonotypes was shared among persistent patients (approximately 2,600) than among newly diagnosed patients (roughly 980). The authors noted that the small sample size was a limitation that may lower accuracy. Only peripheral blood was studied, because thyroid tissue, the primary lesion, was inaccessible. Persistent Graves' disease patients showed lower TCR Shannon entropy and fewer highly expanded clones than newly diagnosed patients, suggesting clonal expansion. Sequencing and analysis were restricted to the TCR beta chain. TRBV28, TRBJ1-2 and TRBJ2-5 were preferentially used in persistent disease, while TRBV20-1 and TRBJ2-1 were favored in newly diagnosed disease.

Reading from cysteine to phenylalanine, the CDR3 counts 13 amino acids. The kept DNA is CDR3 alone, 39 bases in frame from the first base. The germline V gene provides CDR1 SGHRS and CDR2 YFSETQ. V loses 2 bases, J loses 1 base, and the germline ends lie 6 bases apart. This sequence uses TRBV5-1 and TRBJ1-2; the D segment cannot be called with confidence. This TCR was sampled from a female donor with Graves disease. The sequenced sample was peripheral blood mononuclear cells (PBMCs), obtained when the disease was refractory, from a patient treated with antithyroid drugs. The sequenced DNA: TGCGCCAGCAGCTTAGACAATAACTATGGCTACACCTTC. Its amino acids are CASSLDNNYGYTF. Here the CDR3 is joined to the reference TRBV5-1 and TRBJ1-2 genes, and the full variable domain is: KAGVTQTPRYLIKTRGQQVTLSCSPISGHRSVSWYQQTPGQGLQFLFEYFSETQRNKGNFPGRFSGRQFSNSRSEMNVSTLELGDSALYLCASSLDNNYGYTFGSGTRLTVV.